Listed here is a single T cell receptor (beta chain). The length of the CDR3 is 12 residues. From germline, CDR1 is MDHEN and CDR2 SYDVKM. V lost 6 bases, J lost 7 bases, and 6 bases stayed unmatched. This entry comes from a study of chemoradiotherapy in HPV16-positive cancers. Looking at the study overall: Two HPV16-positive patients' cells yielded candidate HPV-specific clones and common motifs.

Data came from immunoSEQ multiplex PCR; TCRdb stores just in-frame clones and leaves some out. The profile shows about 22,000 clones, roughly 92% of them singletons. The chain carries TRBV28 and TRBJ2-7, with TRBD2 identical over 7 bases. The input for sequencing was blood, taken from a patient who underwent chemoradiotherapy. The sequence derives from a human donor with HPV-associated anogenital cancer. CDR3 bases: TGTGCCAGCAGCCCGGTGGGGGGGGAGCAGTACTTC. Translation gives CASSPVGGEQYF.